One sample yielded the 27 T cell receptor beta chains listed below, sequenced in a study of PD-1 blockade in classical Hodgkin lymphoma (dated by TCRdb to the early 2020s). According to the study, the label for this sample's time point signals: cycle 4 day 1 (C4D1), after less than 7 weeks of nivolumab. Every trial patient had relapsed following autologous stem cell transplantation, and prior brentuximab vedotin exposure was what differed among cohorts A, B and C. CD4+ T cells were purified from thawed PBMCs by magnetic negative selection with a Miltenyi CD4+ T cell isolation kit. The protocol used for the library was the immunoSEQ multiplex PCR assay. TCRdb obtained this table from immuneACCESS and retained in-frame rearrangements with V and J assigned. These tables miss some clones; where compared with another copy, unresolved V genes account for less than half of the shortfall, and the remainder is unexplained. Counted in this sample were some 9,300 clones; roughly four fifths of them appeared once. The ten largest clones take up 3.5% to 5.5% of the sample.

Sequenced here: CD4+ T cells from blood, sampled before the fourth cycle of nivolumab. These receptors all stem from a human donor with classical Hodgkin lymphoma.

For the CDR3, the DNA is TGTGCCAGCAGCTCAGCATGGGGGCCTAACACAGATACGCAGTATTTT. Translation: CASSSAWGPNTDTQYF. V and J are TRBV7-2 and TRBJ2-3; weak D call: TRBD1 (6 bases). This CDR3 has 16 residues. Between the trimmed V and J ends, which lost 4 bases and 2 bases, there was a span of 16 bases. Germline V lookup: CDR1 SGHTA, CDR2 FQGNSA. Full variable domain (rest looked up from reference TRBV7-2 and TRBJ2-3): GAGVSQSPSNKVTEKGKDVELRCDPISGHTALYWYRQSLGQGLEFLIYFQGNSAPDKSGLPSDRFSAERTGGSVSTLTIQRTQQEDSAVYLCASSSAWGPNTDTQYFGPGTRLTVL.

This clone was detected only once. The chain joins TRBV19 to TRBJ2-5, with no clear D. The CDR3 length is 15 residues. V lost 3 bases and J 4 bases, leaving 15 bases between the germline ends. CDR1 is LNHDA and CDR2 is SQIVND in the germline V gene (reference sequence). The CDR3, as DNA: TGTGCCAGTAGTATGATCGCAGATCAAGGAGAGACCCAGTACTTC. Its protein is CASSMIADQGETQYF.

The CDR3 is CAWSPNYGYTF. The CDR3 DNA reads TGTGCCTGGAGCCCCAACTATGGCTACACCTTC. The V and J genes are TRBV30 and TRBJ1-2; D not resolved. Germline-derived CDR1 and CDR2 are GTSNPN and SVGIG (reference sequence). Trimming cost V 3 bases and J 2 bases, with 4 bases left between them. This CDR3 is 11 amino acids long.

The DNA of the CDR3 is TGTGCCAGCAGACCCCAGGGACAGGGGTCTGGAAACACCATATATTTT. Protein: CASRPQGQGSGNTIYF. This rearrangement joins TRBV28 to TRBJ1-3; 10 nucleotides match TRBD1. V shed 6 bases, J shed 1 base, and the junction held 6 bases outside the gene matches. Germline V gene data show CDR1 as MDHEN and CDR2 as SYDVKM. The CDR3 totals 16 residues. The entire variable domain, with the rest obtained from reference TRBV28 and TRBJ1-3, is as follows: DVKVTQSSRYLVKRTGEKVFLECVQDMDHENMFWYRQDPGLGLRLIYFSYDVKMKEKGDIPEGYSVSREKKERFSLILESASTNQTSMYLCASRPQGQGSGNTIYFGEGSWLTVV.

The chain couples TRBV7-3 to TRBJ2-6, with D unclear. From germline, CDR1 is SGHTA and CDR2 FQGTGA. This CDR3 spans 15 amino acids. Deletions cut 2 bases from V and 2 bases from J, with 7 bases between. The CDR3 DNA sequence: TGTGCCAGCAGCTTAGACGGTACTGGGGCCAACGTCCTGACTTTC. Translating gives CASSLDGTGANVLTF.

Here the CDR3 DNA reads TGTGCCAGCAGTTTTGGAGGGGACAGTTACGAGCAGTACGTC. Encoded protein: CASSFGGDSYEQYV. The chain links TRBV28 to TRBJ2-7, with D possibly matching TRBD1 (7 bases). The CDR3 loop spans 14 amino acids. CDR1 MDHEN and CDR2 SYDVKM come from the germline V gene. V was pared by 3 bases and J by 4 bases, with 13 bases between.

The chain uses TRBV18 and TRBJ1-1, with a possible D match to TRBD1 (6 bases). The germline V gene encodes CDR1 KGHSH and CDR2 LQKENI. The CDR3 is made up of 14 amino acids. V lost 4 bases and J lost 6, with 15 bases in between. As DNA, the CDR3 is TGTGCCAGCTCACACACACAGGGTATGCCTGAAGCTTTCTTT. It is translated as CASSHTQGMPEAFF.

The chain uses TRBV27 and TRBJ2-3, with 9 bases that match TRBD1. CDR1 and CDR2 (germline): MNHEY, SMNVEV (reference sequence). CDR3 length equals 16 residues. Germline trimming cut 5 bases from V and 2 bases from J; bases unmatched to any gene: 8. DNA of the CDR3: TGTGCCAGCAGTCCTGGGACAGGGACATACACAGATACGCAGTATTTT. Protein product: CASSPGTGTYTDTQYF.

This chain links TRBV19 with TRBJ1-6, with no clear D. This CDR3 contains 16 residues. The V end lost 0 bases, the J end lost 10 bases, and 16 bases lay between the germline ends. Germline assignment: CDR1 LNHDA and CDR2 SQIVND (reference sequence). In nucleotides, the CDR3 is TGTGCCAGTAGTATAGATCAACCGGGGATAGGATCACCCCTCCACTTT. Protein product: CASSIDQPGIGSPLHF.

The chain carries TRBV6-6 and TRBJ1-1; D is unclear. CDR1 and CDR2 (germline): MNHNY, SVGAGI (reference sequence). This CDR3 has 13 residues. Deletions cut 4 bases from V and 1 base from J, with 7 bases between. The CDR3 nucleotides are TGTGCCAGCAGTTTGCTTGGGAACACTGAAGCTTTCTTT. Amino acids: CASSLLGNTEAFF.

The J gene is TRBJ1-1, the V gene TRBV2; D unresolved. Germline assignment: CDR1 SNHLY and CDR2 FYNNEI. Between the trimmed V and J ends, which lost 4 bases and 1 base, there was a span of 7 bases. The length of the CDR3 is 13 residues. Here the CDR3 DNA reads TGTGCCAGCAGTGGGGAACAGAACACTGAAGCTTTCTTT. This gives the protein CASSGEQNTEAFF.

This clone was seen just once. This CDR3 reads CASSLNSDTQYF. The CDR3 DNA sequence: TGTGCCAGCAGCTTAAACTCAGATACGCAGTATTTT. The chain joins TRBV11-2 to TRBJ2-3; D uncertain. CDR1 SGHAT and CDR2 FQNNGV come from the germline V gene. The CDR3 extends over 12 amino acids. V lost 2 bases, J lost 4 bases, and 4 bases lay in between.

The chain uses TRBV6-1 and TRBJ1-5; D is unresolved. Trimming took 7 bases from V and 0 from J, leaving 10 bases between them. In germline, CDR1 is MNHNS, CDR2 SASEGT. The CDR3 contains 14 residues. The CDR3 DNA is TGTGCCAGCACCCTCGCTTATAGCAATCAGCCCCAGCATTTT. It translates to CASTLAYSNQPQHF.

This clone occurred once. This rearrangement joins TRBV28 to TRBJ1-2, with TRBD1 matching 8 bases. The germline CDR1 and CDR2 sequences are MDHEN and SYDVKM. This CDR3 comprises 17 residues. The ends lost 6 bases at V and 2 bases at J; junction bases unmatched: 14. This chain's CDR3 is CASSPPGQVRTNYGYTF. The CDR3 nucleotides read TGTGCCAGCAGCCCACCGGGACAGGTTAGAACCAACTATGGCTACACCTTC.

This chain joins TRBV6-5 and TRBJ2-1; no firm D call. Per the germline V gene, CDR1 is MNHEY and CDR2 is SVGAGI. This CDR3 region has 13 residues. Trimming took 10 bases from V and 8 from J, leaving 18 bases between them. The DNA for the CDR3 is TGTGCCACCCATATACCCGAGGCCGATGAGCAGTTCTTC. Protein: CATHIPEADEQFF.

The chain employs TRBV7-8 and TRBJ1-6; D remains unclear. V lost 3 bases and J 11 bases, leaving 11 bases between the germline ends. Germline V gives CDR1 SGHVS, CDR2 FQNEAQ. The CDR3 extends over 13 amino acids. The CDR3, as DNA: TGTGCCAGCAGCTTCTTACGGGAGACACCCCTCCACTTT. Translation: CASSFLRETPLHF.

V and J are TRBV5-6 and TRBJ2-6; perhaps TRBD1 as D (5 bases). V was pared by 0 bases and J by 6 bases, with 13 bases between. CDR1 SGHDT and CDR2 YYEEEE come from the germline V gene. The CDR3 is made up of 16 amino acids. CDR3 sequence (DNA): TGTGCCAGCAGCTTGGGACACTTAGGGGAGGCCAACGTCCTGACTTTC. Translation: CASSLGHLGEANVLTF. Complete variable domain (other parts from reference TRBV5-6 and TRBJ2-6): DAGVTQSPTHLIKTRGQQVTLRCSPKSGHDTVSWYQQALGQGPQFIFQYYEEEERQRGNFPDRFSGHQFPNYSSELNVNALLLGDSALYLCASSLGHLGEANVLTFGAGSRLTVL.

This chain links TRBV5-1 with TRBJ1-4, with 8 bases identical to TRBD1. Germline CDR1 is SGHRS and CDR2 is YFSETQ. The CDR3 covers 16 residues. Trimming took 4 bases from V and 1 from J; bases not matched to a gene: 6. This chain's CDR3 is CASSKTGVGTNEKLFF. The CDR3 DNA reads as TGCGCCAGCAGCAAGACAGGGGTGGGAACTAATGAAAAACTGTTTTTT.

In this sample, this clone turned up once. The CDR3: CASSFSGSQHF. In DNA, the CDR3 is TGTGCCAGCAGTTTTTCCGGATCTCAGCATTTT. The V and J genes are TRBV28 and TRBJ1-5; D unresolved. This CDR3 has 11 amino acids. In germline, CDR1 is MDHEN, CDR2 SYDVKM. V was cut by 3 bases and J by 13 bases, with 10 bases left in between.

This clone was detected only a few times. This sequence joins TRBV6-1 and TRBJ2-5, with D maybe TRBD1 (5 bases). The CDR3 loop spans 13 amino acids. The V and J ends lost 2 bases and 4 bases respectively, with 8 bases between them. Germline-derived CDR1 and CDR2 are MNHNS and SASEGT. CDR3 loop: CASSEQGRETQYF. DNA of the CDR3: TGTGCCAGCAGTGAACAGGGTCGAGAGACCCAGTACTTC.

V and J are TRBV6-1 and TRBJ2-1, with TRBD1 matching 10 bases. From germline, CDR1 is MNHNS and CDR2 SASEGT. Unmatched junction bases numbered 8, after V lost 4 bases and J lost 5 bases. This CDR3 has 16 residues. CDR3 loop: CASSASGGTGDNEQFF. In DNA, the CDR3 is TGTGCCAGCAGTGCATCCGGCGGGACAGGGGACAATGAGCAGTTCTTC.

This chain links TRBV28 with TRBJ2-3; 9 bases match TRBD2. Trimming took 2 bases from V and 5 from J; bases not matched to a gene: 14. Germline assignment: CDR1 MDHEN and CDR2 SYDVKM. The CDR3 extends over 18 amino acids. CDR3 DNA sequence: TGTGCCAGCAGTTTAAGAGGCGCGCGGGGGGGCTTGAAAGATACGCAGTATTTT. It encodes CASSLRGARGGLKDTQYF.

The CDR3 sequence is CASSLQSGGFNNEQFF. The CDR3 DNA sequence: TGTGCCAGCAGCTTACAGTCAGGGGGTTTTAACAATGAGCAGTTCTTC. The chain couples TRBV7-8 to TRBJ2-1; 7 bases are shared with TRBD1. The germline CDR1 and CDR2 sequences are SGHVS and FQNEAQ. The V and J ends lost 2 bases and 5 bases, in that order; junction bases with no gene match: 9. The CDR3 consists of 16 residues.

The V call is TRBV7-9, the J call TRBJ2-3; no firm D call. The germline V gene encodes CDR1 SEHNR and CDR2 FQNEAQ (reference sequence). This CDR3 is built from 15 residues. V was shortened by 0 bases and J by 3 bases, with 10 bases between the two germline ends. The CDR3 spells CASSLAVLPTDTQYF. For the CDR3, the DNA is TGTGCCAGCAGCTTAGCGGTCCTCCCTACAGATACGCAGTATTTT.

The chain recombines TRBV28 with TRBJ2-3; 9 bases are shared with TRBD1. The trim removed 5 bases at V and 1 base at J, leaving 7 bases unmatched. The CDR3 extends over 16 amino acids. Germline V gives CDR1 MDHEN, CDR2 SYDVKM. Written as DNA, the CDR3 is TGTGCCAGCAGTGAAACAGGGGGCGCCGGCACAGATACGCAGTATTTT. Its protein is CASSETGGAGTDTQYF.

J is TRBJ2-2 and V is TRBV11-2, with D perhaps given as TRBD1 or TRBD2 (5 bases each). Germline CDR1 and CDR2: SGHAT and FQNNGV. Trimming took 5 bases from V and 5 from J, leaving 12 bases between them. The CDR3 runs 14 residues. The CDR3: CASSRDLLTGELFF. CDR3 sequence (DNA): TGTGCCAGCAGCCGGGACCTATTAACCGGGGAGCTGTTTTTT.

This clone was observed a handful of times. The chain is built from TRBV7-9 and TRBJ2-7; 7 bases fit TRBD1. The V gene end was trimmed by 5 bases and the J gene end by 5 bases; junction bases not matched to a gene: 3. This CDR3 spans 12 amino acids. Germline values: CDR1 SEHNR, CDR2 FQNEAQ (reference sequence). The CDR3 DNA sequence: TGTGCCAGCAGCCTAACAGGGGACGAGCAGTACTTC. Its translation: CASSLTGDEQYF.